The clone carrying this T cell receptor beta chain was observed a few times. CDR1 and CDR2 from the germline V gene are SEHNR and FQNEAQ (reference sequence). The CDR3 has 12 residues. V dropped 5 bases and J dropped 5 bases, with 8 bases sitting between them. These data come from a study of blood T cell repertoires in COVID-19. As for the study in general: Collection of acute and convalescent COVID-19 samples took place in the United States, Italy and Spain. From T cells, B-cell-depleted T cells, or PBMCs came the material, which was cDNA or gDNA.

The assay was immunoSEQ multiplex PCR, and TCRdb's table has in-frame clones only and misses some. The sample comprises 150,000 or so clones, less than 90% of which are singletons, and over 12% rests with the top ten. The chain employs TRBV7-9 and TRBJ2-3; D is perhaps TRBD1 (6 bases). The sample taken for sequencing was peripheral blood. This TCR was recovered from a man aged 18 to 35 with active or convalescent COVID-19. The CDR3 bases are TGTGCCAGCAGCCGCAGGGGAGATACGCAGTATTTT. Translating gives CASSRRGDTQYF.